The 7 T cell receptor beta chains reported below all come from one sample, sequenced in a study of blood T cell repertoires in COVID-19. Repertoires were generated with immunoSEQ multiplex PCR, while TCRdb's copy carries only in-frame clones and drops some. The sample carries tens of thousands of clones, nearly 90% recorded once. The specimen was peripheral blood. Source of these receptors: a man between 50 and 59 years old with active COVID-19.

The rearrangement joins TRBV7-2 to TRBJ1-4; perhaps TRBD1 as D (5 bases). The CDR3 consists of 16 residues. V lost 1 base and J 5 bases, leaving 14 bases between the germline ends. Germline loops: CDR1 SGHTA, CDR2 FQGNSA. CDR3 sequence reads: CASSLGFPDSNEKLFF. CDR3 in DNA: TGTGCCAGCAGCTTAGGGTTCCCAGACAGCAATGAAAAACTGTTTTTT.

The V call is TRBV3-1 (or the pseudogene TRBV3-2), the J call TRBJ1-4; TRBD1 is a possible D gene (5 bases). The V end lost 4 bases, the J end lost 7 bases, and 19 bases lay between the germline ends. The CDR3 extends over 16 amino acids. From germline, CDR1 is LGHDT and CDR2 YNNKEL (reference sequence). The CDR3 DNA is TGTGCCAGCAGCCCCGGGACTACCGTCCCTCGTGAAAAACTGTTTTTT. It yields the protein CASSPGTTVPREKLFF.

The rearrangement links TRBV7-2 to TRBJ2-1; TRBD2 aligns across 12 bases. V lost 5 bases to trimming and J lost 15 bases; unmatched junction nucleotides: 14. CDR1 is SGHTA and CDR2 is FQGNSA in the germline V gene. The CDR3 extends over 15 amino acids. This chain's CDR3 is CASSRGTSGSRGSFF. CDR3 in DNA: TGTGCCAGCAGCAGAGGGACTAGCGGGTCCCGTGGCTCGTTCTTC. The full variable domain, its missing parts supplied by reference TRBV7-2 and TRBJ2-1, is GAGVSQSPSNKVTEKGKDVELRCDPISGHTALYWYRQSLGQGLEFLIYFQGNSAPDKSGLPSDRFSAERTGGSVSTLTIQRTQQEDSAVYLCASSRGTSGSRGSFFGPGTRLTVL.

The rearrangement joins TRBV6-6 to TRBJ1-2; the D gene is possibly TRBD1 (6 bases). V dropped 6 bases and J dropped 11 bases, with 25 bases sitting between them. The germline CDR1 and CDR2 sequences are MNHNY and SVGAGI (reference sequence). The CDR3 extends over 15 amino acids. The DNA for the CDR3 is TGTGCCAGCAGCGGGAACACCGGGACACCAGGATTGTACACCTTC. Translated: CASSGNTGTPGLYTF.

The chain links TRBV25-1 to TRBJ2-5, with TRBD2 matching 9 bases. V trimming: 5 bases; J trimming: 5 bases; junction bases outside the gene matches: 12. The CDR3 consists of 16 residues. Germline assignment: CDR1 MGHDK and CDR2 SYGVNS. The CDR3 sequence is CASSPRPGLAQETQYF. CDR3 nucleotides: TGTGCCAGCAGTCCCCGACCGGGACTAGCCCAGGAGACCCAGTACTTC. The whole variable domain, filled in from reference TRBV25-1 and TRBJ2-5, reads EADIYQTPRYLVIGTGKKITLECSQTMGHDKMYWYQQDPGMELHLIHYSYGVNSTEKGDLSSESTVSRIRTEHFPLTLESARPSHTSQYLCASSPRPGLAQETQYFGPGTRLLVL.

The gene calls are TRBV5-1 and TRBJ2-3; no clear D gene. Germline V lookup: CDR1 SGHRS, CDR2 YFSETQ. The CDR3 runs to 15 residues. V was pared by 4 bases and J by 0 bases, with 12 bases between. The CDR3 nucleotides are TGCGCCAGCAGCCCACGGAGAGCTAGCACAGATACGCAGTATTTT. Translated: CASSPRRASTDTQYF.

The gene calls are TRBV5-1 and TRBJ1-2, with 12 bases identical to TRBD1. The V gene end was trimmed by 4 bases and the J gene end by 7 bases; junction bases not matched to a gene: 5. Germline V gene lookup returns CDR1 SGHRS and CDR2 YFSETQ. The length of the CDR3 is 14 residues. This chain's CDR3 is CASSPGTGGTGYTF. CDR3 DNA sequence: TGCGCCAGCAGCCCTGGGACAGGGGGCACTGGCTACACCTTC.